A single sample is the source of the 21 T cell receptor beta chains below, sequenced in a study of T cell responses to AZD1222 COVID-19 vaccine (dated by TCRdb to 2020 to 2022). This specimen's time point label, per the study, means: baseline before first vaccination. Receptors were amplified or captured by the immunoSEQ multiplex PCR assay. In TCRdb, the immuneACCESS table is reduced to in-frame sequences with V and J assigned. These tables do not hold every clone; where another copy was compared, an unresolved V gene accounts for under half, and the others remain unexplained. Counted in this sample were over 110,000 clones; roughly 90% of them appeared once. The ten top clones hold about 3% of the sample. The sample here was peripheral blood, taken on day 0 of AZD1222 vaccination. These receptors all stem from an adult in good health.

The DNA of the CDR3 is TGTGCCAGCAGCAATCCGATTTCGGGAAACACTGAAGCTTTCTTT. Protein sequence: CASSNPISGNTEAFF. The chain combines TRBV21-1 with TRBJ1-1. TRBV21-1 is designated a pseudogene. CDR3 length equals 15 residues.

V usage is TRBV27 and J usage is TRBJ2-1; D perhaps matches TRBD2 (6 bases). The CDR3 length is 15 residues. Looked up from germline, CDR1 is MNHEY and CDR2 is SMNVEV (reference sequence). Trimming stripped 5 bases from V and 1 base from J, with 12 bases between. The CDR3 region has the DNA TGTGCCAGCAGTCCGGCCGGGACTTCCTACAATGAGCAGTTCTTC. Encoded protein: CASSPAGTSYNEQFF.

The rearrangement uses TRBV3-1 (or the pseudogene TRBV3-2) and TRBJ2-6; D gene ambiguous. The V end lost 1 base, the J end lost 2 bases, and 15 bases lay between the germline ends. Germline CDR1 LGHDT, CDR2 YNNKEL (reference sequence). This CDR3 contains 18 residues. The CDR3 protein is CASSQAWESPPGANVLTF. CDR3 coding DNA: TGTGCCAGCAGCCAAGCATGGGAATCTCCCCCTGGGGCCAACGTCCTGACTTTC.

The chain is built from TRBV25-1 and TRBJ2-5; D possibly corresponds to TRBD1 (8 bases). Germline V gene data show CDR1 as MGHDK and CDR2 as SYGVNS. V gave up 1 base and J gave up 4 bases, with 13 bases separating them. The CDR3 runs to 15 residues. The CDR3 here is CASSESTGGGETQYF. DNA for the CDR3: TGTGCCAGCAGTGAATCTACAGGGGGGGGAGAGACCCAGTACTTC.

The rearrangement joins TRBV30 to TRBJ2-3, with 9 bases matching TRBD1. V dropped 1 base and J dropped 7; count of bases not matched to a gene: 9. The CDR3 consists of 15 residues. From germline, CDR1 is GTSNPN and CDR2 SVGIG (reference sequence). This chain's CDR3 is CAWSADRGFSYTQYF. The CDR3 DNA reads TGTGCCTGGAGTGCGGACAGGGGATTTAGCTATACGCAGTATTTT.

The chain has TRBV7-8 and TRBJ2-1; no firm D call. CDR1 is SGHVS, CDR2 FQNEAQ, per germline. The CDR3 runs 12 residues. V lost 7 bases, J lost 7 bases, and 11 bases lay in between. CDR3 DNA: TGTGCCAGCACTAACAGTCGGAATGAGCAGTTCTTC. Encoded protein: CASTNSRNEQFF.

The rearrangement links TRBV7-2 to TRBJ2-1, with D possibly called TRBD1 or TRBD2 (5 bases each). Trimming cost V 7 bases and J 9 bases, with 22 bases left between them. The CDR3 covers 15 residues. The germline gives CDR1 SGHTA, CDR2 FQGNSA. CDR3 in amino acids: CASIPSAERGREQFF. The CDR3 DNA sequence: TGTGCCAGCATCCCTTCCGCAGAACGGGGACGTGAGCAGTTCTTC.

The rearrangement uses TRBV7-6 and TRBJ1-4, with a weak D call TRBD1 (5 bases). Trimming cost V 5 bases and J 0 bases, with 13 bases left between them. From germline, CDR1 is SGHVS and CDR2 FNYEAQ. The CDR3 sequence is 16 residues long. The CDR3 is CASSNRGVTTNEKLFF. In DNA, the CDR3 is TGTGCCAGCAGCAACCGGGGGGTCACAACTAATGAAAAACTGTTTTTT.

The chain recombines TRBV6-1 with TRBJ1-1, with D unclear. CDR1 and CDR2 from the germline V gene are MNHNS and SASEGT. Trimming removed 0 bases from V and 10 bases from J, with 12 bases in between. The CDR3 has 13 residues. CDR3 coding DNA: TGTGCCAGCAGTGAAGCGGGAAGGTATTCAGCTTTCTTT. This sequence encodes CASSEAGRYSAFF.

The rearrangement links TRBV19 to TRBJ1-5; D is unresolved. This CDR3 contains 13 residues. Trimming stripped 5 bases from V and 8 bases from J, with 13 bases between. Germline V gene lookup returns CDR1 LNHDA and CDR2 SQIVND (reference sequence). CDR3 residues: CASSLVTWEPQHF. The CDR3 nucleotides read TGTGCCAGTAGTTTGGTTACCTGGGAGCCCCAGCATTTT.

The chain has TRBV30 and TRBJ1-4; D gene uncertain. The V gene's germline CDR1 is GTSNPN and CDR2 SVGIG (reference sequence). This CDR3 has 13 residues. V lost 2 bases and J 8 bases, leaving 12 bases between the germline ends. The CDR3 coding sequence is TGTGCCTGGAGTAGAGGCAGCAAAGAAAAACTGTTTTTT. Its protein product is CAWSRGSKEKLFF. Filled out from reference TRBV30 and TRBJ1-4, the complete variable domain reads SQTIHQWPATLVQPVGSPLSLECTVEGTSNPNLYWYRQAAGRGLQLLFYSVGIGQISSEVPQNLSASRPQDRQFILSSKKLLLSDSGFYLCAWSRGSKEKLFFGSGTQLSVL.

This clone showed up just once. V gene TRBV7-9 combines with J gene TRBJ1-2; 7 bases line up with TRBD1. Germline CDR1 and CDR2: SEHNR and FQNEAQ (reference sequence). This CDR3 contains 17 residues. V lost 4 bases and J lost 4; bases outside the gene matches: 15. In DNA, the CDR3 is TGTGCCAGCAGCTCAACCGCTACAGGGGCGCAGGCCTATGGCTACACCTTC. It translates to CASSSTATGAQAYGYTF.

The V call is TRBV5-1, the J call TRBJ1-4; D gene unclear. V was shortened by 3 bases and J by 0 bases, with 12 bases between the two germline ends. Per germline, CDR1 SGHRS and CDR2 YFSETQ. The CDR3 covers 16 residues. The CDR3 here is CASSSAAAATNEKLFF. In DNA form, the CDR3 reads TGCGCCAGCAGCTCGGCGGCAGCCGCAACTAATGAAAAACTGTTTTTT.

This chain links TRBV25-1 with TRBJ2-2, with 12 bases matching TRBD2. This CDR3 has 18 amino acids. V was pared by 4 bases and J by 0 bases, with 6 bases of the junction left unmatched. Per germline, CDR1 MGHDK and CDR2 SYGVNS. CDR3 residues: CASSGLTSGGANTGELFF. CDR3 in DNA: TGTGCCAGCAGTGGATTGACTAGCGGGGGCGCGAACACCGGGGAGCTGTTTTTT.

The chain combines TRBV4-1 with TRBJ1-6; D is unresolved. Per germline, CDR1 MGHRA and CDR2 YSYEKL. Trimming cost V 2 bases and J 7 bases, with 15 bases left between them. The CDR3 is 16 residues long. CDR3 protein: CASSQPFSDRNSPLHF. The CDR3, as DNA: TGCGCCAGCAGCCAACCTTTCAGCGATCGGAATTCACCCCTCCACTTT.

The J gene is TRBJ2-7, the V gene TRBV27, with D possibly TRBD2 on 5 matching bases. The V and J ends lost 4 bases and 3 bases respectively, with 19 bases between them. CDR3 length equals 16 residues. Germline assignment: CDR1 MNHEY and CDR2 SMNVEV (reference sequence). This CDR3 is CASSSASGGSYYEQYF. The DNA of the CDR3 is TGTGCCAGCAGTTCTGCAAGCGGCGGATCCTACTACGAGCAGTACTTC.

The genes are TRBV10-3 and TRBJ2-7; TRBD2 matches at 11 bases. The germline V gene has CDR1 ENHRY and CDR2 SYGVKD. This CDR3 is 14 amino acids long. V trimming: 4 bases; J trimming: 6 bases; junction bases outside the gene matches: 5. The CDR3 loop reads CAISGLAGSVEQYF. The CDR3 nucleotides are TGTGCCATCAGTGGACTAGCGGGATCGGTCGAGCAGTACTTC.

The CDR3 coding sequence is TGTGCCAGCAGCACCATACGGACTAGCGGGACCTACAATGAGCAGTTCTTC. This gives the protein CASSTIRTSGTYNEQFF. This chain uses TRBV21-1 with TRBJ2-1; the D call of TRBD2 is as the table states it, not checked on the DNA. TRBV21-1 is shown as a pseudogene. CDR3 length: 17 amino acids.

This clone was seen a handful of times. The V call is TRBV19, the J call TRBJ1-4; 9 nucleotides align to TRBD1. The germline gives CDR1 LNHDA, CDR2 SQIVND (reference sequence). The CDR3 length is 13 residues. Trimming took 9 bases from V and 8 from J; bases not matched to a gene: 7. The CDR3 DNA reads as TGTGCCAGCAGGACAGGGGCAGGGGAAAAACTGTTTTTT. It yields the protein CASRTGAGEKLFF. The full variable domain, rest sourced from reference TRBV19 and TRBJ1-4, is DGGITQSPKYLFRKEGQNVTLSCEQNLNHDAMYWYRQDPGQGLRLIYYSQIVNDFQKGDIAEGYSVSREKKESFPLTVTSAQKNPTAFYLCASRTGAGEKLFFGSGTQLSVL.

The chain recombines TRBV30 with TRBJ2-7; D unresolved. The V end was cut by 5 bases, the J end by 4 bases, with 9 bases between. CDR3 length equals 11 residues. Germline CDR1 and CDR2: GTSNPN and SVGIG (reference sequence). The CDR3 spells CAWADQYEQYF. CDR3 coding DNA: TGTGCCTGGGCGGATCAATACGAGCAGTACTTC.

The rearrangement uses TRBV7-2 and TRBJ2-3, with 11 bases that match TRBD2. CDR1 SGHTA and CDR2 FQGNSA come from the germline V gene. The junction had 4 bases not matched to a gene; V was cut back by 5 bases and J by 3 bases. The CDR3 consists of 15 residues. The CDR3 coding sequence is TGTGCCAGCAGCATTAGCGGGAGGGTAACAGATACGCAGTATTTT. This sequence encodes CASSISGRVTDTQYF.